The 11 T cell receptor beta chains given below trace back to one sample, sequenced in a study of T-cell reconstitution after alpha-beta-depleted transplantation in children. Unique molecular identifiers featured in how the TCRbeta library was prepared. In TCRdb, the PCR reads were re-called with MiXCR into one record per CDR3 protein. The top ten hold roughly 40% of the sample, which has hundreds of thousands of distinct CDR3 sequences, roughly 16% seen once. The starting material was PBMCs, mostly from graft donor cells, obtained 360 days after TCRalphabeta/CD19-depleted stem cell transplant. The receptors derive from a male patient between 2 and 10 years old who had a stem cell transplant for acute lymphoblastic leukemia, so the T cells may come from the graft donor.

The chain joins TRBV4-1 to TRBJ2-1, with D possibly matching TRBD2 (6 bases). The CDR3 is made up of 14 amino acids. Per the germline V gene, CDR1 is MGHRA and CDR2 is YSYEKL. Trimming removed 0 bases from V and 8 bases from J, with 11 bases in between. CDR3 protein: CASSQDGSSYEQFF. The CDR3 coding sequence is TGCGCCAGCAGCCAAGACGGGAGTAGCTATGAGCAGTTCTTC.

The genes are TRBV12-5 and TRBJ1-1, with D tentatively TRBD1 (5 bases). Trimming cost V 0 bases and J 2 bases, with 10 bases left between them. The germline gives CDR1 LGHNT, CDR2 FRNRAP. This CDR3 is 15 amino acids long. CDR3 loop: CASGLVPTANTEAFF. The CDR3 coding sequence is TGTGCTAGTGGTTTGGTACCGACAGCTAACACTGAAGCTTTCTTT.

The rearrangement uses TRBV27 and TRBJ2-1; no clear D gene. Trimming stripped 5 bases from V and 6 bases from J, with 11 bases between. Germline values: CDR1 MNHEY, CDR2 SMNVEV (reference sequence). The CDR3 covers 13 residues. The CDR3 coding sequence is TGTGCCAGCAGTCCCCGTTTGGGCAATGAGCAGTTCTTC. It is translated as CASSPRLGNEQFF.

The rearrangement joins TRBV20-1 to TRBJ2-7, with 9 bases identical to TRBD2. The CDR3 runs 13 residues. The germline V gene encodes CDR1 DFQATT and CDR2 SNEGSKA (reference sequence). V lost 3 bases, J lost 0 bases, and 0 bases stayed unmatched. The CDR3 reads CSASSGGSYEQYF. DNA for the CDR3: TGCAGTGCTAGTAGCGGGGGCTCCTACGAGCAGTACTTC.

The CDR3 coding sequence is TGTGCCAGCAGTTTAATCGCAGGGGTTACCGGGGAGCTGTTTTTT. Protein product: CASSLIAGVTGELFF. The chain couples TRBV12-3 or TRBV12-4 to TRBJ2-2, with D tentatively TRBD1 (6 bases). Trimming stripped 2 bases from V and 5 bases from J, with 12 bases between. The CDR3 length is 15 residues.

The sample holds a few counts of this clonotype. CDR3 region: CASSWNTGELFF. CDR3 bases: TGCGCCAGCAGCTGGAACACCGGGGAGCTGTTTTTT. The chain uses TRBV5-1 and TRBJ2-2; D unclear. V was pared by 3 bases and J by 1 base, with 1 base between. The CDR3 runs 12 residues. Germline V gene sequence: CDR1 SGHRS, CDR2 YFSETQ.

This clonotype was seen at least ten times. The rearrangement joins TRBV5-1 to TRBJ2-5; D might be TRBD1 (5 bases). The CDR3 contains 14 residues. Germline CDR1 SGHRS, CDR2 YFSETQ. The ends were cut back, 1 base at V and 3 bases at J, with 10 bases in the middle. CDR3 loop: CASSLRQGKETQYF. DNA for the CDR3: TGCGCCAGCAGCTTGAGGCAGGGTAAAGAGACCCAGTACTTC.

This clonotype was observed a few times. The rearrangement joins TRBV28 to TRBJ2-5; tentatively, D is TRBD1 or TRBD2 (5 bases each). The CDR3 is 14 amino acids. CDR1 is MDHEN and CDR2 is SYDVKM in the germline V gene. V was trimmed by 9 bases and J by 1 base, leaving 15 bases between them. CDR3 sequence reads: CARPRTGPQETQYF. The DNA of the CDR3 is TGTGCCAGGCCTAGGACGGGACCCCAAGAGACCCAGTACTTC.

The CDR3 DNA follows: TGTGCCAGCAGCCAAGTTGACCGACCCTCTGGAAACACCATATATTTT. Translation gives CASSQVDRPSGNTIYF. The chain uses TRBV4-2 and TRBJ1-3; D call uncertain. V was trimmed by 1 base and J by 0 bases, leaving 10 bases between them. Germline CDR1 LGHNA, CDR2 YNFKEQ. The CDR3 sequence is 16 residues long.

About this clonotype: A junction end diverges from the germline sequence, so it may reflect a read error. The chain carries TRBV27 and TRBJ2-1, with TRBD2 matching 9 bases. Germline values: CDR1 MNHEY, CDR2 SMNVEV (reference sequence). This CDR3 contains 20 residues. CDR3 amino acids: CDSSLSGIWGSGRAYNEQFF. The CDR3 DNA follows: TGTGACAGCAGTTTATCGGGAATTTGGGGTAGCGGGAGAGCCTACAATGAGCAGTTCTTC.

This clonotype has at least ten counts. The chain is built from TRBV12-3 or TRBV12-4 and TRBJ2-3; 9 nucleotides align to TRBD2. V was clipped by 6 bases and J by 3 bases; unmatched bases: 4. The CDR3 contains 14 residues. This CDR3 is CASRETSGTDTQYF. CDR3 bases: TGTGCCAGCAGAGAGACTAGCGGTACAGATACGCAGTATTTT.